What follows are 6 T cell receptor beta chains derived from one specimen sequenced in a study of blood T cell repertoires in COVID-19. The table came from immunoSEQ multiplex PCR; TCRdb's copy has only in-frame clones and leaves some out. The sample contains around 15,000 clones, around 90% of which appear only once. The source material was peripheral blood. The receptor source for this set is a middle-aged man with active COVID-19.

The CDR3 nucleotides are TGTGCCACCAGCAGAGGAGTTGACACTGAAGCTTTCTTT. Amino acids: CATSRGVDTEAFF. The gene calls are TRBV15 and TRBJ1-1; D is uncertain. CDR1 is LNHNV, CDR2 YYDKDF, per germline (reference sequence). The V and J ends lost 1 base and 3 bases respectively, with 6 bases between them. The CDR3 runs 13 residues. Combining the CDR3 with reference TRBV15 and TRBJ1-1 gives the whole variable domain DAMVIQNPRYQVTQFGKPVTLSCSQTLNHNVMYWYQQKSSQAPKLLFHYYDKDFNNEADTPDNFQSRRPNTSFCFLDIRSPGLGDTAMYLCATSRGVDTEAFFGQGTRLTVV.

The chain links TRBV14 to TRBJ2-7, with a tentative D call TRBD1 (6 bases). Per the germline V gene, CDR1 is SGHDN and CDR2 is FVKESK. The germline V and J ends were trimmed by 0 bases and 6 bases, with 15 bases remaining between them. This CDR3 comprises 15 residues. Here the CDR3 reads CASSQEGPRGSEQYF. CDR3 nucleotides: TGTGCCAGCAGCCAAGAAGGTCCCAGGGGAAGCGAGCAGTACTTC.

This chain connects TRBV20-1 to TRBJ2-7, with no clear D. V was shortened by 3 bases and J by 3 bases, with 6 bases between the two germline ends. Per germline, CDR1 DFQATT and CDR2 SNEGSKA (reference sequence). The CDR3 extends over 11 amino acids. CDR3 sequence: CSARNSYEQYF. The CDR3 bases are TGCAGTGCTAGGAACAGCTACGAGCAGTACTTC.

V and J are TRBV28 and TRBJ1-2; 8 bases align to TRBD1. Losses at the gene ends were 6 bases for V and 7 bases for J; bases not matched to a gene: 7. There are 13 residues in the CDR3. Germline-derived CDR1 and CDR2 are MDHEN and SYDVKM. CDR3 residues: CASRRTGSVGYTF. In DNA, the CDR3 is TGTGCCAGCAGGCGGACAGGGTCGGTTGGCTACACCTTC.

V usage is TRBV4-1 and J usage is TRBJ2-7; 10 bases match TRBD2. Germline CDR1 and CDR2: MGHRA and YSYEKL. The junction had 5 bases not matched to a gene; V was cut back by 3 bases and J by 3 bases. CDR3 length: 15 amino acids. DNA for the CDR3: TGCGCCAGCAGCCAGCTAGCGGGAGCGAACTACGAGCAGTACTTC. Its translation: CASSQLAGANYEQYF.

This chain uses TRBV4-2 with TRBJ2-5, with 9 bases aligning to TRBD1. CDR3 length equals 15 residues. Germline CDR1 reads LGHNA; CDR2 reads YNFKEQ. Unmatched junction bases numbered 5, after V lost 1 base and J lost 5 bases. The DNA of the CDR3 is TGTGCCAGCAGCCAAGGGGGACAGGGAGTTGAGACCCAGTACTTC. Its protein product is CASSQGGQGVETQYF.